This T cell receptor (beta chain) was documented in a study of human T cells and chemical hapten exposure. Study overall: The study enrolled mostly female patients with alopecia areata, totalis or universalis. Study results and caveats: In comparison with controls, expanded TCRs gave rise to a significantly larger number of large CDR3 similarity clusters. There was no change with DPC sensitization in TCRs above 1 in 1000 frequency.

Indicated time point: pre-sensitization, week 0. This sample's treatment: therapeutic diphenylcyclopropenone sensitization with weekly scalp DPC. Extraction of total RNA was performed on unfractionated whole blood. Worth noting for this clonotype: Its specificity is unknown.

CDR1 is SQVTM, CDR2 ANQGSEA, per germline. The CDR3 consists of 15 residues. After removal of 1 base from V and 2 bases from J, the junction contained 2 bases not matched to a gene. Each CDR3 protein gets one entry after TCRdb re-called the RACE reads with MiXCR. The table records about 260,000 distinct CDR3 sequences, roughly 8.9% of them present only once. The sequence came from a woman in her thirties or forties with alopecia areata. Some clones in this sample may be carry-over from other donors' samples. The chain has TRBV29-1 and TRBJ2-7; 13 bases are a match to TRBD2. The starting material was whole blood, obtained in connection with sensitization to the hapten diphenylcyclopropenone (DPC). CDR3 in amino acids: CSVEVTSGRTYEQYF. DNA for the CDR3: TGCAGCGTTGAAGTGACTAGCGGGAGGACCTACGAGCAGTACTTC.